This T cell receptor (beta chain) was sequenced for a study of blood T cells in healthy people across ages. On this clonotype itself: Its antigen is undetermined. It is unclear where the CDR3 begins or ends on the DNA, so no DNA is shown, and the CDR3 is as TCRdb lists it.

Those donating, healthy Caucasian individuals from Russia, were aged 6 to 90. The CDR3 is made up of 14 amino acids, end residues included. CDR1 and CDR2 from the germline V gene are SGHTA and FQGTGA. A J-beta primer mix and a sample-barcoded 5' primer were used in a second PCR of about 7 to 12 cycles. Each CDR3 protein gets one entry after TCRdb re-called the 5' RACE reads with MiXCR. The table lists hundreds of thousands of distinct CDR3 sequences, around 27% of them singletons, with 29% in the top ten. General observations from the study: Roughly linear declines in TCR beta diversity per million T cells occurred with age.

J is TRBJ2-3 and V is TRBV7-3; the table's D call, TRBD1, was not checked against the DNA. This TCR was recovered from a woman in her seventies in good health. Material for sequencing was blood. CDR3 region: CASSWGKGTDTQCF.